The 18 T cell receptor beta chains given below trace back to one sample, sequenced in a study of identical twins. TCRdb re-called the 5' RACE reads with MiXCR, one entry per CDR3 protein. The sample consists of a few hundred thousand distinct CDR3 sequences, 6.5% to 9.5% of them appearing once. This sample also belongs to another study, concerning yellow fever vaccine responses in identical twins.

Sequenced input: CD8+ T cells sorted from blood. All receptors come from a woman under 30 in good health.

This clonotype appeared a few times. The rearrangement links TRBV7-9 to TRBJ1-2; D unresolved. The germline CDR1 and CDR2 sequences are SEHNR and FQNEAQ (reference sequence). V lost 4 bases, J lost 4 bases, and 13 bases lay in between. This CDR3 is built from 14 residues. CDR3 region: CASSSMRETYGYTF. The CDR3, as DNA: TGTGCCAGCAGCTCCATGCGGGAAACCTATGGCTACACCTTC.

The DNA of the CDR3 is TGTGCCAGCAGGGATGGGACGGTAGCGCAGACCCAGTACTTC. Translation: CASRDGTVAQTQYF. This chain joins TRBV6-4 and TRBJ2-5; D is possibly TRBD1 or TRBD2 (5 bases each). Germline V gene data show CDR1 as MRHNA and CDR2 as SNTAGT. The CDR3 is 14 residues long. Deletions cut 6 bases from V and 6 bases from J, with 17 bases between.

The J gene is TRBJ1-3, the V gene TRBV2, with 8 bases matching TRBD1. The germline gives CDR1 SNHLY, CDR2 FYNNEI. The CDR3 runs to 17 residues. Losses at the gene ends were 7 bases for V and 0 bases for J; bases not matched to a gene: 11. The CDR3 DNA follows: TGTGCCAGCACGGTAACGACAGGGGATTACTCTGGAAACACCATATATTTT. Its translation is CASTVTTGDYSGNTIYF.

This clonotype was detected a few times. J is TRBJ1-2 and V is TRBV5-1; no clear D gene. The CDR3 is 14 residues long. The germline V and J ends were trimmed by 0 bases and 1 base, with 7 bases remaining between them. Germline loops: CDR1 SGHRS, CDR2 YFSETQ. CDR3 sequence: CASSLADLNYGYTF. The CDR3, as DNA: TGCGCCAGCAGCTTGGCCGATCTTAACTATGGCTACACCTTC.

This clonotype was counted ten times or more. The chain uses TRBV2 and TRBJ2-1; TRBD2 matches at 12 bases. This CDR3 is 17 amino acids long. The V segment lost 7 bases and the J segment 7 bases; nucleotides outside the gene matches: 14. Per the germline V gene, CDR1 is SNHLY and CDR2 is FYNNEI. The chain's CDR3 is CASTGLAGSSGGNEQFF. Written as DNA, the CDR3 is TGTGCCAGCACCGGACTAGCGGGGTCGTCTGGAGGAAATGAGCAGTTCTTC.

This clonotype has just a few counts. The rearrangement joins TRBV20-1 to TRBJ2-1; 9 positions match TRBD1. The CDR3 is 17 residues long. V gave up 6 bases and J gave up 5 bases; unmatched junction bases: 17. Germline loops: CDR1 DFQATT, CDR2 SNEGSKA (reference sequence). The CDR3, as DNA: TGCAGTGCCAACAGCATCCTAACAGGGGGCAACGACAATGAGCAGTTCTTC. Translating it yields CSANSILTGGNDNEQFF.

The chain joins TRBV11-2 to TRBJ2-7, with D possibly called TRBD1 or TRBD2 (5 bases each). The germline CDR1 and CDR2 sequences are SGHAT and FQNNGV. Trimming removed 1 base at V and 6 bases at J, with 13 bases between. The CDR3 runs 14 residues. The CDR3 sequence: CASSLVLGVGEQYF. The CDR3, as DNA: TGTGCCAGCAGCTTAGTTCTGGGGGTGGGCGAGCAGTACTTC.

At least ten counts were recorded for this clonotype. The chain has TRBV19 and TRBJ2-1; D is tentatively TRBD1 or TRBD2 (5 bases each). Germline CDR1 is LNHDA and CDR2 is SQIVND (reference sequence). This CDR3 region has 15 residues. The V end lost 6 bases, the J end lost 2 bases, and 14 bases lay between the germline ends. CDR3 bases: TGTGCCAGTAGCTGGGGTGTGGGGGCCTACAATGAGCAGTTCTTC. Protein: CASSWGVGAYNEQFF.

This clonotype was counted ten times or more. V is TRBV11-1 and J is TRBJ2-1, with 9 bases matching TRBD2. J lost 4 bases, V lost 3 bases, and 13 bases had no gene match. There are 18 residues in the CDR3. Germline assignment: CDR1 SGHAT and CDR2 FQDESV (reference sequence). CDR3 in DNA: TGTGCCAGCAGCTTGCCGTCGGGGGGCGGGAGGGCTTACAATGAGCAGTTCTTC. This translates into CASSLPSGGGRAYNEQFF. Variable domain in full (rest from reference TRBV11-1 and TRBJ2-1): EAEVAQSPRYKITEKSQAVAFWCDPISGHATLYWYRQILGQGPELLVQFQDESVVDDSQLPKDRFSAERLKGVDSTLKIQPAELGDSAMYLCASSLPSGGGRAYNEQFFGPGTRLTVL.

This clonotype was counted ten times or more. The gene calls are TRBV12-3 or TRBV12-4 and TRBJ1-1; D is undetermined. V was pared by 8 bases and J by 5 bases, with 15 bases between. The CDR3 sequence is 13 residues long. The CDR3 region has the DNA TGTGCCAGCCTTGGACCCGCTAATACTGAAGCTTTCTTT. Amino acid sequence: CASLGPANTEAFF.

The CDR3 DNA is TGTGCCAGCAGCCCGGCCGCGGTTACGCAGTATTTT. This translates into CASSPAAVTQYF. The rearrangement uses TRBV28 and TRBJ2-3; D call uncertain. V shed 6 bases and J shed 8 bases, with 12 bases lying between them. This CDR3 spans 12 amino acids. Germline V gene lookup returns CDR1 MDHEN and CDR2 SYDVKM.

The sample holds a few counts of this clonotype. J is TRBJ2-1 and V is TRBV7-9; 7 nucleotides line up with TRBD1. The CDR3 sequence is 15 residues long. Germline trimming cut 5 bases from V and 2 bases from J; bases unmatched to any gene: 6. Germline CDR1 and CDR2: SEHNR and FQNEAQ (reference sequence). CDR3 coding DNA: TGTGCCAGCAGCACCGACAGGGTTGCCTACAATGAGCAGTTCTTC. Translated, it gives CASSTDRVAYNEQFF.

This clonotype has at least ten counts. The CDR3 DNA reads TGCACCGCCCGGCTAGTGTCGGGCACCGGGGAGCTGTTTTTT. Amino acid sequence: CTARLVSGTGELFF. V gene TRBV29-1 combines with J gene TRBJ2-2, with D unresolved. There are 14 residues in the CDR3. Germline CDR1 reads SQVTM; CDR2 reads ANQGSEA.

This clonotype was observed a few times. In DNA form, the CDR3 reads TGTGCCAGTAGTGACCCGGACGGGATCTACGAGCAGTACTTC. Amino acid sequence: CASSDPDGIYEQYF. The V gene is TRBV19, the J gene TRBJ2-7; D is possibly TRBD2 (5 bases). CDR1 LNHDA and CDR2 SQIVND come from the germline V gene (reference sequence). Trimming removed 5 bases from V and 3 bases from J, with 14 bases in between. CDR3 length: 14 residues. Variable domain in full (rest from reference TRBV19 and TRBJ2-7): DGGITQSPKYLFRKEGQNVTLSCEQNLNHDAMYWYRQDPGQGLRLIYYSQIVNDFQKGDIAEGYSVSREKKESFPLTVTSAQKNPTAFYLCASSDPDGIYEQYFGPGTRLTVT.

Ten or more counts support this clonotype. V is TRBV11-2 and J is TRBJ2-3; D gene ambiguous. The germline V gene encodes CDR1 SGHAT and CDR2 FQNNGV. V was shortened by 3 bases and J by 1 base, with 11 bases between the two germline ends. The CDR3 length is 15 residues. This CDR3 reads CASSFSSRRTDTQYF. For the CDR3, the DNA is TGTGCCAGCAGCTTCAGCAGCCGGCGCACAGATACGCAGTATTTT.

The chain has TRBV11-2 and TRBJ2-3; D remains unclear. Germline values: CDR1 SGHAT, CDR2 FQNNGV. The CDR3 length is 13 residues. Trimming left V 3 bases short and J 5 bases short, with 9 bases between. DNA of the CDR3: TGTGCCAGCAGCTTCCCGGCCGGAGATACGCAGTATTTT. Its protein is CASSFPAGDTQYF.

There are many counts of this clonotype. CDR3 sequence (DNA): TGCGCCAGCAGCCAAGACCGGAGCGTAAGCGCCTACAATGAGCAGTTCTTC. Translating gives CASSQDRSVSAYNEQFF. This chain connects TRBV4-3 to TRBJ2-1; D unresolved. The CDR3 consists of 17 residues. CDR1 is LGHNA, CDR2 YSLEER, per germline. Trimming took 0 bases from V and 2 from J, leaving 14 bases between them.

This clonotype was counted between two and nine times. CDR3 DNA: TGTGCCAGCAGCCTGGACGGGAGCTCCTACAATGAGCAGTTCTTC. Translated: CASSLDGSSYNEQFF. V usage is TRBV27 and J usage is TRBJ2-1, with D possibly matching TRBD2 (6 bases). V shed 6 bases and J shed 0 bases, with 12 bases lying between them. Germline V CDR1 and CDR2: MNHEY, SMNVEV (reference sequence). This CDR3 has 15 amino acids.